These T cell receptor beta chains were read from a single sample in a study of cytomegalovirus exposure and HLA in healthy donors. The table came from immunoSEQ multiplex PCR; TCRdb's copy has only in-frame clones and leaves some out. The sample has under 300,000 clones; 80% to 95% are singletons. Sequenced material: PBMCs. The source of these receptors is a girl aged 2 to 9 in good health and CMV-seronegative. The conserved cysteine and the conserved F or W are not part of the CDR3 here. The D gene is left open where the match is weak. Rows may omit the clone size; those that give it use once, few, many or a size class.

>-|TRBJ1-1|TRBV25-1|-
ASTHRAGEVTEAF
>-|TRBJ2-1|TRBV29-1|-
SVGGDFYNEQF
>-|TRBJ2-7|TRBV10-1|TRBD1
ASSRTGGIYEQY
>-|TRBJ1-2|TRBV5-1|TRBD1
ASRLPGQGYGYT
>-|TRBJ1-4|TRBV2|TRBD1
ASKRTGPTNEKLF
>-|TRBJ2-5|TRBV5-1|-
ASSLEPGLQETQY
>-|TRBJ2-7|TRBV10-2|TRBD2
ASSDTGGPSYEQY
>-|TRBJ2-7|TRBV27|TRBD1
ASRLAPTGNYEQY
>-|TRBJ2-7|TRBV5-6|TRBD1
ASTPTGGSYEQY
>-|TRBJ2-3|TRBV11-3|-
ASSLGEQGTDTQY
>once|TRBJ2-1|TRBV14|-
ASSPGTWHEQF
>-|TRBJ2-5|TRBV2|-
ASSEFWRDRETQY
>once|TRBJ2-7|TRBV27|-
ASGRRGPYEQY
>-|TRBJ2-3|TRBV10-3|TRBD1
AISEPSDRGRDTQY
>once|TRBJ1-2|TRBV2|TRBD1
ASNYRGRVYGYT
>-|TRBJ1-2|TRBV5-4|-
ASSTGTGGGYT
>-|TRBJ2-7|TRBV5-4|-
ASSLGGRESYEQY
>-|TRBJ2-3|TRBV7-9|TRBD2
ASSLGRGGITDTQY
>-|TRBJ1-6|TRBV15|TRBD1
ATSRVSGTVNSPLH
>-|TRBJ2-2|TRBV28|-
ASSTWAITGELF
>-|TRBJ2-1|TRBV7-6|TRBD2
ASSLTLAERNEQF
>-|TRBJ2-7|TRBV29-1|-
SVEDRVGSYEQY
>once|TRBJ2-7|TRBV6-1|TRBD2
ASSLAGVAY
>-|TRBJ2-6|TRBV27|-
ASSVLGQVSGANVLT
>-|TRBJ2-4|TRBV6-5|-
ASSSSDIQY
>-|TRBJ1-5|TRBV28|-
ASSLSLRGNQPQH
>-|TRBJ2-5|TRBV7-6|-
ASSLAFQGPETQY
>-|TRBJ2-1|TRBV5-1|TRBD2
ASSRIAGVVENEQF
>-|TRBJ1-1|TRBV28|TRBD1
ASSTGQGGEAF
>-|TRBJ1-2|TRBV5-4|TRBD1
ASSWGQANYGYT
>-|TRBJ2-5|TRBV9|-
ASSEGGRETQY
>-|TRBJ1-2|TRBV28|-
ASSFSAGLIYGYT
>-|TRBJ2-2|TRBV7-9|TRBD2
SSSLWEGRTGELF
>-|TRBJ2-3|TRBV27|-
ASRGPGGWDTQY
>-|TRBJ2-1|TRBV30|TRBD2
AWSSGTSPRNEQF
>-|TRBJ2-3|TRBV5-5|-
ASSPRLDTDTQY
>-|TRBJ1-1|TRBV27|-
ASSLYATAQDTEAF
>-|TRBJ1-1|TRBV30|-
AWNDRLMNTEAF
>-|TRBJ2-5|TRBV14|-
ASSQDLASTQETQY
>-|TRBJ1-1|TRBV11-2|TRBD1
ASSLVRGREAF
>-|TRBJ2-7|TRBV29-1|TRBD1
SVGTGGNEQY
>-|TRBJ1-1|TRBV11-2|-
ASSAGETEAF
>-|TRBJ1-4|TRBV4-1|-
ASSRDPGALNEKLF
>-|TRBJ1-5|TRBV27|-
ASSPSWESNQPQH
>-|TRBJ1-2|TRBV5-6|-
ASSLLNRGGYGYGYT
>-|TRBJ1-5|TRBV19|-
ASKIGRANQPQH